This is a list of T cell receptor beta chains from one sample in a study of OX40 agonist ivuxolimab in advanced cancers. Libraries were prepared by immunoSEQ multiplex PCR; TCRdb keeps only in-frame clonotypes and omits some of them. The sample holds around 50,000 clones, 87% seen once. The sample was CD4+ or CD8+ T cells sorted from blood, taken in a trial of the OX40 agonist ivuxolimab. The receptors shown here come from an adult with an advanced solid tumor such as melanoma, head and neck, liver or kidney cancer. Each CDR3 is given with its conserved first and last residue. A D gene is named only where the DNA matches it firmly. Where a row states a size, it is once, few, many or the class of an expanded clone; other rows omit it.

d_call	clone_size	v_call	j_call	cdr3_nt	cdr3_aa
.	.	TRBV18	TRBJ2-2	TGTGCCAGCTCACCACGGACAGAGAACACCGGGGAGCTGTTTTTT	CASSPRTENTGELFF
.	.	TRBV7-9	TRBJ2-3	TGTGCCAGCAGCTTATCACACACAGATACGCAGTATTTT	CASSLSHTDTQYF
TRBD2	.	TRBV9	TRBJ2-5	TGTGCCAGCAGCGTGGGACTAGCGGGAGTACAAGAGACCCAGTACTTC	CASSVGLAGVQETQYF
TRBD1	.	TRBV5-1	TRBJ1-1	TGCGCCAGCAGCTTGACAACCCGGGACAGCCAAGCAGCTTTCTTT	CASSLTTRDSQAAFF
.	once	TRBV10-2	TRBJ1-5	TGCGCCAGCAGTGAGACCCTCGGTCAGCCCCAGCATTTT	CASSETLGQPQHF
.	once	TRBV18	TRBJ2-7	TGTGCCAGCTCACCACCCGGGCGGGAATACGAGCAGTACTTC	CASSPPGREYEQYF
.	.	TRBV6-4	TRBJ1-2	TGTGCCAGCAGGAGGGGGGCAGGTGACAACTATGGCTACACCTTC	CASRRGAGDNYGYTF
.	few	TRBV6-5	TRBJ1-6	TGTGCCAGCAGGGACAGCTATAATTCACCCCTCCACTTT	CASRDSYNSPLHF
.	.	TRBV2	TRBJ1-5	TGTGCCAGCAGTGACAGACATAGCAATCAGCCCCAGCATTTT	CASSDRHSNQPQHF
.	.	TRBV6-1	TRBJ2-1	TGTGCCAGCATTGGTGAGACAAGTCAGTTCTTC	CASIGETSQFF
TRBD2	once	TRBV29-1	TRBJ2-7	TGCAGCGTTAAGACTAGCTGGTACGAGCAGTACTTC	CSVKTSWYEQYF
.	.	TRBV5-1	TRBJ2-3	TGCGCCAGCAGGCCCCCCTCGGGCGGGGATACGCAGTATTTT	CASRPPSGGDTQYF
TRBD2	.	TRBV5-1	TRBJ2-2	TGCGCCAGCAGCTTGGGACTAGCAAGACCGAACACCGGGGAGCTGTTTTTT	CASSLGLARPNTGELFF
TRBD1	.	TRBV29-1	TRBJ1-5	TGCAGCGTCGTAACCGACAGGGGCGGCAATCAGCCCCAGCATTTT	CSVVTDRGGNQPQHF
.	.	TRBV5-1	TRBJ1-1	TGCGCCAGCAGCTTGGATGGGGGGGCCGCCCCTGGAGCTTTCTTT	CASSLDGGAAPGAFF
.	.	TRBV28	TRBJ2-3	TGTGCCAGCAGTGAGCTGGCCAGGGTCACAGATACGCAGTATTTT	CASSELARVTDTQYF
.	.	TRBV10-1	TRBJ2-1	TGCGCCAGCAGTGAATTTATACTACAGGGTGAGAACAATGAGCAGTTCTTC	CASSEFILQGENNEQFF
.	.	TRBV30	TRBJ2-3	TGTGCCTGGAGGGCCCCGGAGCTGGATACGCAGTATTTT	CAWRAPELDTQYF
TRBD1	.	TRBV6-6	TRBJ1-6	TGTGCCAGCGGTTTGGGACAGGGAGGCAATTCACCCCTCCACTTT	CASGLGQGGNSPLHF
TRBD2	.	TRBV7-9	TRBJ2-3	TGTGCCAGCAGCTTAGCTCTAGCGGGAGGTCCCACAGATACGCAGTATTTT	CASSLALAGGPTDTQYF
TRBD2	.	TRBV27	TRBJ2-1	TGTGCCAGCAGTTCCCTGACTAGCGGGGGGGCAAATGAGCAGTTCTTC	CASSSLTSGGANEQFF
.	.	TRBV6-5	TRBJ1-3	TGTGCCAGCAGTTCAAGTAGGGGAAACACCATATATTTT	CASSSSRGNTIYF
.	.	TRBV5-1	TRBJ2-2	TGCGCCAGCAGCGTCATAGGACAGACTCTAACGAACACCGGGGAGCTGTTTTTT	CASSVIGQTLTNTGELFF
.	once	TRBV18	TRBJ1-1	TGTGCCAGCTCACCACCGGCGGGAATGAACACTGAAGCTTTCTTT	CASSPPAGMNTEAFF
TRBD2	.	TRBV5-6	TRBJ2-7	TGTGCCAGCAGCTTAGAGTTCCCGACGACTAGCGGTCCCTACGAGCAGTACTTC	CASSLEFPTTSGPYEQYF
.	medium-sized	TRBV7-9	TRBJ2-2	TGTGCCAGCAGCTTTCTCGTCGGGAACACCGGGGAGCTGTTTTTT	CASSFLVGNTGELFF
TRBD2	.	TRBV6-6	TRBJ2-2	TGTGCCAGCAGTCTAGCGGGGTACACCGGGGAGCTGTTTTTT	CASSLAGYTGELFF
TRBD1	.	TRBV19	TRBJ1-2	TGTGCCAGTAGTCTCCGGGACAGATTCTACACCTTC	CASSLRDRFYTF